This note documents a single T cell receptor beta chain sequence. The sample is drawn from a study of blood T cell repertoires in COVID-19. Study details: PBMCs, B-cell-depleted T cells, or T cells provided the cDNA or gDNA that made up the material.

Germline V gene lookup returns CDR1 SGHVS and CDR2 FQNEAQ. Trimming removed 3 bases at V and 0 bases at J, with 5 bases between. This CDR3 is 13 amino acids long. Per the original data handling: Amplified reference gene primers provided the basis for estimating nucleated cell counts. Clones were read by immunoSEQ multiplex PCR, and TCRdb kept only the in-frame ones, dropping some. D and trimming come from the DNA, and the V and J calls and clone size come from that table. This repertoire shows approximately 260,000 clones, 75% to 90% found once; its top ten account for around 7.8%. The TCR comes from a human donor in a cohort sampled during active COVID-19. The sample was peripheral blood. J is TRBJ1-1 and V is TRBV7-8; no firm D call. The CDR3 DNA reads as TGTGCCAGCAGCTTCCCCATGAACACTGAAGCTTTCTTT. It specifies CASSFPMNTEAFF.